These 23 T cell receptor beta chains were sequenced from one sample in a study of T cell repertoires in cytomegalovirus infection. MiXCR was run by TCRdb on the reads, yielding one entry per CDR3 protein. The sample gives about 360,000 distinct CDR3 sequences, roughly 20% of which show up once; less than 9.5% is in the top ten. The sequencing input was PBMCs. All receptors come from a human donor in good health (CMV status not recorded). Some clones in this sample may be carry-over from other donors' samples.

This clonotype was observed a handful of times. The chain recombines TRBV12-3 or TRBV12-4 with TRBJ1-1, with D unclear. This CDR3 comprises 13 residues. The V gene lost 6 bases and the J gene lost 4 bases, with 12 bases spanning the gap. The CDR3 sequence is CASSPSGLTEAFF. In nucleotides, the CDR3 is TGTGCCAGCAGCCCCTCAGGCCTCACTGAAGCTTTCTTT.

The chain employs TRBV12-3 or TRBV12-4 and TRBJ2-5, with 11 bases identical to TRBD2. J was trimmed by 7 bases and V by 8 bases; bases with no gene match: 6. This CDR3 has 13 residues. CDR3 DNA sequence: TGTGCCAGCCTACCGGGACTAGCGGCGACCCAGTACTTC. It specifies CASLPGLAATQYF.

The sample holds many counts of this clonotype. The chain has TRBV28 and TRBJ1-2; 8 bases map to TRBD1. The V gene's germline CDR1 is MDHEN and CDR2 SYDVKM. J was trimmed by 8 bases and V by 6 bases; bases with no gene match: 14. CDR3 length: 15 residues. CDR3 DNA sequence: TGTGCCAGCAGAAAACCGACAGGGGCCCAAGGCGGCTACACCTTC. Its protein is CASRKPTGAQGGYTF.

The V and J genes are TRBV28 and TRBJ1-1; tentatively, D is TRBD1 (5 bases). Per the germline V gene, CDR1 is MDHEN and CDR2 is SYDVKM. The CDR3 contains 15 residues. The V end was cut by 4 bases, the J end by 10 bases, with 22 bases between. CDR3 sequence (DNA): TGTGCCAGCAGTTGGGGCTGGGACGAGACCCTAATAGCTTTCTTT. Translating gives CASSWGWDETLIAFF. Complete variable domain (other parts from reference TRBV28 and TRBJ1-1): DVKVTQSSRYLVKRTGEKVFLECVQDMDHENMFWYRQDPGLGLRLIYFSYDVKMKEKGDIPEGYSVSREKKERFSLILESASTNQTSMYLCASSWGWDETLIAFFGQGTRLTVV.

The V call is TRBV7-9, the J call TRBJ2-7; no definite D call. The length of the CDR3 is 10 residues. V dropped 7 bases and J dropped 2 bases, with 3 bases sitting between them. CDR1 and CDR2 from the germline V gene are SEHNR and FQNEAQ (reference sequence). The CDR3, as DNA: TGTGCCAGCATTCCCTACGAGCAGTACTTC. Its translation is CASIPYEQYF.

This clonotype showed up just a few times. The chain combines TRBV9 with TRBJ2-5; D gene unclear. This CDR3 region has 16 residues. V lost 0 bases and J 7 bases, leaving 19 bases between the germline ends. CDR1 and CDR2 from the germline V gene are SGDLS and YYNGEE. The CDR3 sequence is CASSVGVAKSSGTQYF. In DNA, the CDR3 is TGTGCCAGCAGCGTAGGGGTAGCTAAGAGTTCAGGGACCCAGTACTTC. The entire variable domain, with the rest obtained from reference TRBV9 and TRBJ2-5, is as follows: DSGVTQTPKHLITATGQRVTLRCSPRSGDLSVYWYQQSLDQGLQFLIQYYNGEERAKGNILERFSAQQFPDLHSELNLSSLELGDSALYFCASSVGVAKSSGTQYFGPGTRLLVL.

The rearrangement joins TRBV6-2 or TRBV6-3 to TRBJ2-3; 7 bases line up with TRBD2. Unmatched junction bases numbered 4, after V lost 2 bases and J lost 2 bases. Germline V gives CDR1 MNHEY, CDR2 SVGEGT. The CDR3 is 15 amino acids. In DNA, the CDR3 is TGTGCCAGCAGTTACGGCGGGAGCGACACAGATACGCAGTATTTT. Translating gives CASSYGGSDTDTQYF.

This chain links TRBV27 with TRBJ2-7; TRBD2 matches 9 bases. The CDR3 is made up of 14 amino acids. V shed 5 bases and J 0 bases; nucleotides not matched to a gene: 2. Per germline, CDR1 MNHEY and CDR2 SMNVEV (reference sequence). CDR3 in amino acids: CASSGGGVSYEQYF. CDR3 coding DNA: TGTGCCAGCAGTGGCGGGGGGGTCTCCTACGAGCAGTACTTC.

The chain carries TRBV2 and TRBJ2-5, with TRBD2 as a possible D gene (5 bases). With 3 bases removed from V and 3 bases from J, the gap between germline ends came to 11 bases. The CDR3 is made up of 14 amino acids. Germline CDR1 is SNHLY and CDR2 is FYNNEI. The CDR3 protein is CASSERTLKETQYF. CDR3 nucleotides: TGTGCCAGCAGTGAGAGGACTCTCAAAGAGACCCAGTACTTC. Supplemented by reference TRBV2 and TRBJ2-5, the full variable domain reads EPEVTQTPSHQVTQMGQEVILRCVPISNHLYFYWYRQILGQKVEFLVSFYNNEISEKSEIFDDQFSVERPDGSNFTLKIRSTKLEDSAMYFCASSERTLKETQYFGPGTRLLVL.

The rearrangement uses TRBV5-1 and TRBJ2-7, with D maybe TRBD2 (6 bases). Germline CDR1 is SGHRS and CDR2 is YFSETQ. This CDR3 comprises 15 residues. V lost 0 bases and J 1 base, leaving 11 bases between the germline ends. CDR3 sequence: CASSLDGDWSYEQYF. CDR3 bases: TGCGCCAGCAGCTTGGATGGGGACTGGTCCTACGAGCAGTACTTC.

A few counts support this clonotype. This chain links TRBV11-3 with TRBJ2-3; D is unclear. Germline assignment: CDR1 SGHNT and CDR2 YENEEA. V dropped 4 bases and J dropped 6 bases, with 11 bases sitting between them. The CDR3 is made up of 13 amino acids. CDR3 DNA sequence: TGTGCCAGCAGCTACCTATCGCTTGATACGCAGTATTTT. Protein: CASSYLSLDTQYF.

The chain couples TRBV7-2 to TRBJ2-7, with D perhaps matching TRBD2 (6 bases). The germline V and J ends were trimmed by 3 bases and 7 bases, with 16 bases remaining between them. Germline assignment: CDR1 SGHTA and CDR2 FQGNSA. The CDR3 has 14 residues. The CDR3 DNA sequence: TGTGCCAGCAGCTTTGGACGGGAGTTGGGGGAGCAGTACTTC. Its translation: CASSFGRELGEQYF. Variable domain in full (rest from reference TRBV7-2 and TRBJ2-7): GAGVSQSPSNKVTEKGKDVELRCDPISGHTALYWYRQSLGQGLEFLIYFQGNSAPDKSGLPSDRFSAERTGGSVSTLTIQRTQQEDSAVYLCASSFGRELGEQYFGPGTRLTVT.

There are a few counts of this clonotype. V is TRBV12-3 or TRBV12-4 and J is TRBJ1-6; D is possibly TRBD1 (5 bases). V lost 7 bases, J lost 9 bases, and 25 bases lay in between. The CDR3 has 17 residues. The CDR3 reads CASILLGEGPNGSPLHF. CDR3 bases: TGTGCCAGCATCTTACTAGGGGAAGGCCCCAATGGTTCACCCCTCCACTTT.

This clonotype was picked up many times. A read error may produce the germline difference seen at one junction end. The chain combines TRBV28 with TRBJ1-6; D is unresolved. The CDR3 totals 14 residues. The germline V gene encodes CDR1 MDHEN and CDR2 SYDVKM. CDR3 protein: CASAPMSSNSPLHF. CDR3 DNA: TGTGCCAGCGCCCCTATGTCCTCTAATTCACCCCTCCACTTT. Variable domain in full (rest from reference TRBV28 and TRBJ1-6): DVKVTQSSRYLVKRTGEKVFLECVQDMDHENMFWYRQDPGLGLRLIYFSYDVKMKEKGDIPEGYSVSREKKERFSLILESASTNQTSMYLCASAPMSSNSPLHFGNGTRLTVT.

DNA for the CDR3: TGTGCCAGCTCACCACCTTCGAGCGGGGCCTACGAGCAGTACTTC. Its protein is CASSPPSSGAYEQYF. J is TRBJ2-7 and V is TRBV18, with 7 nucleotides matching TRBD2. The germline gives CDR1 KGHSH, CDR2 LQKENI. V was clipped by 0 bases and J by 2 bases; unmatched bases: 4. The CDR3 has 15 residues. The full variable domain, with the rest looked up from reference TRBV18 and TRBJ2-7, is NAGVMQNPRHLVRRRGQEARLRCSPMKGHSHVYWYRQLPEEGLKFMVYLQKENIIDESGMPKERFSAEFPKEGPSILRIQQVVRGDSAAYFCASSPPSSGAYEQYFGPGTRLTVT.

The table lists this clonotype with many counts. The V and J genes are TRBV7-8 and TRBJ2-7, with D hard to call. Trimming cost V 8 bases and J 1 base, with 15 bases left between them. From germline, CDR1 is SGHVS and CDR2 FQNEAQ. The CDR3 spans 14 residues. For the CDR3, the DNA is TGTGCCAGCGCTAGGGTCACAGCGTCCTACGAGCAGTACTTC. It codes for CASARVTASYEQYF.

This clonotype appeared a few times. The chain joins TRBV4-3 to TRBJ2-3, with TRBD2 matching over 13 bases. V gave up 4 bases and J gave up 9 bases; unmatched junction bases: 13. The CDR3 consists of 17 residues. Germline V gene sequence: CDR1 LGHNA, CDR2 YSLEER. The CDR3 sequence is CASSPTSGRVTFDTQYF. In DNA, the CDR3 is TGCGCCAGCAGCCCAACTAGCGGGAGGGTGACGTTTGACACGCAGTATTTT.

This clonotype showed up just a few times. CDR3: CASSFGQIYGYTF. DNA for the CDR3: TGTGCCAGCAGCTTCGGACAGATCTATGGCTACACCTTC. The genes are TRBV11-2 and TRBJ1-2, with D possibly matching TRBD1 (6 bases). Germline V gene data show CDR1 as SGHAT and CDR2 as FQNNGV. Trimming stripped 3 bases from V and 4 bases from J, with 9 bases between. There are 13 residues in the CDR3.

This sequence joins TRBV9 and TRBJ1-2; D unclear. The CDR3 is made up of 12 amino acids. The V end was cut by 0 bases, the J end by 4 bases, with 4 bases between. CDR1 is SGDLS and CDR2 is YYNGEE in the germline V gene. The CDR3 reads CASSVGTYGYTF. The CDR3, as DNA: TGTGCCAGCAGCGTAGGAACCTATGGCTACACCTTC.

Details on this clonotype: Germline is not matched at one junction end, which may reflect a read error. The J gene is TRBJ2-3, the V gene TRBV6-2 or TRBV6-3; D gene unclear. The CDR3 contains 17 residues. Germline CDR1 and CDR2: MNHEY and SVGEGT. CDR3 region: CASSYSLTAHNTDTQYF. CDR3 nucleotide sequence: TGTGCCAGCAGCTACTCCCTGACCGCGCACAACACAGATACGCAGTATTTT.

This chain uses TRBV7-6 with TRBJ2-7, with TRBD2 matching 9 bases. The germline gives CDR1 SGHVS, CDR2 FNYEAQ. V gave up 5 bases and J gave up 7 bases; unmatched junction bases: 9. CDR3 length: 14 amino acids. The DNA for the CDR3 is TGTGCCAGCAGCGGTGGGCGGGGGGGGCGGGAGCAGTACTTC. Its protein is CASSGGRGGREQYF.

This clonotype showed up many times. The V gene is TRBV6-1, the J gene TRBJ1-4, with D tentatively TRBD1 (6 bases). The V gene lost 7 bases and the J gene lost 5 bases, with 11 bases spanning the gap. The CDR3 length is 13 residues. Per the germline V gene, CDR1 is MNHNS and CDR2 is SASEGT. CDR3 loop: CASNRAWNEKLFF. The CDR3 coding sequence is TGTGCCAGCAACAGGGCTTGGAATGAAAAACTGTTTTTT.

In this sample, this clonotype turned up a few times. The rearrangement uses TRBV12-3 or TRBV12-4 and TRBJ2-3, with TRBD1 matching 7 bases. Losses at the gene ends were 8 bases for V and 5 bases for J; bases not matched to a gene: 4. This CDR3 spans 12 amino acids. The CDR3 nucleotides are TGTGCCAGCGGGACAGCATTAGATACGCAGTATTTT. It translates to CASGTALDTQYF.